This section outlines one T cell receptor beta chain sequence together with its context. In the original analysis: Reference gene primers were amplified, and this amplification served to estimate nucleated cell counts. Repertoires were generated with immunoSEQ multiplex PCR, while TCRdb's copy carries only in-frame clones and drops some. V and J calls and clone size are those listed in that table; D and trimming were worked out from the DNA. The sample has hundreds of thousands of clones, around three quarters seen once. These data originate in a study of blood T cell repertoires in COVID-19. The receptor's source is an elderly woman with acute or convalescent COVID-19. Sequencing was performed on peripheral blood.

In DNA, the CDR3 is TGTGCCAGCAGCAGACAGAGAACTAATGAAAAACTGTTTTTT. Amino acids: CASSRQRTNEKLFF. The gene calls are TRBV7-9 and TRBJ1-4; a possible D gene is TRBD1 (5 bases). With 5 bases removed from V and 1 base from J, the gap between germline ends came to 8 bases. CDR1 is SEHNR and CDR2 is FQNEAQ in the germline V gene (reference sequence). This CDR3 has 14 amino acids.